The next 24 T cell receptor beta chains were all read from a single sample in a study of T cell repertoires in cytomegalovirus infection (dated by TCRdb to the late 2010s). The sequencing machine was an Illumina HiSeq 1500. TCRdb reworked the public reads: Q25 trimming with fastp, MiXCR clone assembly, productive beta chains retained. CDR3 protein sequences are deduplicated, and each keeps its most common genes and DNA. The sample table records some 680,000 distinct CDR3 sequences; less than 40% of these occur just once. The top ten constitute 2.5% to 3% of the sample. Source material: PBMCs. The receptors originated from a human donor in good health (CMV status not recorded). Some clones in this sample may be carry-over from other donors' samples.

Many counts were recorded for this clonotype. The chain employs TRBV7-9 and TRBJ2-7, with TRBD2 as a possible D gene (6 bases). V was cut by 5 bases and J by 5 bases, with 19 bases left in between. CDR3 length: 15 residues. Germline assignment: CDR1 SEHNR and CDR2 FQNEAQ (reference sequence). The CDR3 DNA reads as TGTGCCAGCAGCCCCCCCGGAGGGGATTTGGACGAGCAGTACTTC. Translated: CASSPPGGDLDEQYF.

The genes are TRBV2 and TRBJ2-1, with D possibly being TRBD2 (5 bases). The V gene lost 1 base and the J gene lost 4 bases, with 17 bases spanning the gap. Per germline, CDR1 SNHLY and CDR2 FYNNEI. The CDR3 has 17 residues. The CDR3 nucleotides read TGTGCCAGCAGTGAAGGCTCGCCTGGCGGGCCTTACAATGAGCAGTTCTTC. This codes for CASSEGSPGGPYNEQFF.

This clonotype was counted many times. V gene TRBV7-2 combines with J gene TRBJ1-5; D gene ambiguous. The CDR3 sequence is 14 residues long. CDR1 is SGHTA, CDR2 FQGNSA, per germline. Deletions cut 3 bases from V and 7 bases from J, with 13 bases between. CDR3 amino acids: CASSLLGGLQPQHF. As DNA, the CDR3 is TGTGCCAGCAGCTTGCTGGGAGGGTTACAGCCCCAGCATTTT. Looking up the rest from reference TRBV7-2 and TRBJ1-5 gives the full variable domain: GAGVSQSPSNKVTEKGKDVELRCDPISGHTALYWYRQSLGQGLEFLIYFQGNSAPDKSGLPSDRFSAERTGGSVSTLTIQRTQQEDSAVYLCASSLLGGLQPQHFGDGTRLSIL.

The CDR3 reads CATSGQNEQFF. The CDR3 DNA reads as TGTGCCACCAGCGGACAAAATGAGCAGTTCTTC. The chain links TRBV15 to TRBJ2-1, with D tentatively TRBD1 (5 bases). This CDR3 is 11 amino acids long. Trimming left V 5 bases short and J 7 bases short, with 6 bases between. Per the germline V gene, CDR1 is LNHNV and CDR2 is YYDKDF (reference sequence). Based on the CDR3 plus reference TRBV15 and TRBJ2-1, the full variable domain is DAMVIQNPRYQVTQFGKPVTLSCSQTLNHNVMYWYQQKSSQAPKLLFHYYDKDFNNEADTPDNFQSRRPNTSFCFLDIRSPGLGDTAMYLCATSGQNEQFFGPGTRLTVL.

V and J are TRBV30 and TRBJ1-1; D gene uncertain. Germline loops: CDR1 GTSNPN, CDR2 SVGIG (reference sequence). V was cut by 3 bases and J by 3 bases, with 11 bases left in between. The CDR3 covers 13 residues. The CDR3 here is CAWSARMDTEAFF. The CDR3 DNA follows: TGTGCCTGGAGCGCAAGGATGGACACTGAAGCTTTCTTT.

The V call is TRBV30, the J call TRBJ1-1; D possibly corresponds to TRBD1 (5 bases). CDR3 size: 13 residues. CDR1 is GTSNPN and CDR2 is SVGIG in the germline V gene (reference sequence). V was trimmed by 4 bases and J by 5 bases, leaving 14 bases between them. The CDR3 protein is CAWTELGGTEAFF. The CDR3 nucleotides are TGTGCCTGGACAGAGCTCGGGGGAACTGAAGCTTTCTTT.

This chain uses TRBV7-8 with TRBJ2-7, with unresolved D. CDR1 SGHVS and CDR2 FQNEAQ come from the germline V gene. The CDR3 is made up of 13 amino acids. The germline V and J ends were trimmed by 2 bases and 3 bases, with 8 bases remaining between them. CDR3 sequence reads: CASSLLVGYEQYF. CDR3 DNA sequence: TGTGCCAGCAGCTTATTGGTCGGCTACGAGCAGTACTTC.

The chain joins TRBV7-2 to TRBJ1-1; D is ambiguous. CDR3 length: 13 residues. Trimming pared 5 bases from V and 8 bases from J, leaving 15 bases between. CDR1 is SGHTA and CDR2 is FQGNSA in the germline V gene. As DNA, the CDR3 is TGTGCCAGCAGCCTCGCCGCGGCCCTAGAAGCTTTCTTT. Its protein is CASSLAAALEAFF.

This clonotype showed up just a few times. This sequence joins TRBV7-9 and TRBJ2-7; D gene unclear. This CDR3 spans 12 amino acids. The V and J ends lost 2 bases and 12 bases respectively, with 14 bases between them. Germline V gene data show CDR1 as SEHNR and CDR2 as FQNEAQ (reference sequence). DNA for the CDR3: TGTGCCAGCAGCTTAAATAATTTGTCTGGGTACTTC. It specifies CASSLNNLSGYF.

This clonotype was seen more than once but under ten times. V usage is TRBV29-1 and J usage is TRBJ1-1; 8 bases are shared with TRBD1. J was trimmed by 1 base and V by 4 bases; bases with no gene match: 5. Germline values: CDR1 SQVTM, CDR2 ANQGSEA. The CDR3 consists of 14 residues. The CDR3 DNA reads TGCAGCGTTGCAACCGGGACAGGGAACACTGAAGCTTTCTTT. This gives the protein CSVATGTGNTEAFF.

The CDR3: CSVRSWELFF. CDR3 bases: TGCAGCGTTCGTAGCTGGGAGCTGTTTTTT. The chain couples TRBV29-1 to TRBJ2-2, with no clear D. V was shortened by 5 bases and J by 9 bases, with 7 bases between the two germline ends. CDR3 length: 10 residues. Germline V gene data show CDR1 as SQVTM and CDR2 as ANQGSEA.

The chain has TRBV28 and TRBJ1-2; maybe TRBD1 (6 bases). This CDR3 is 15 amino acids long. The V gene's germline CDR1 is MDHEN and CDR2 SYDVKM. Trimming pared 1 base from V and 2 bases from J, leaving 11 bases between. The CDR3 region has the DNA TGTGCCAGCAGTTTATATGAGGGGGTCAACTATGGCTACACCTTC. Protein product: CASSLYEGVNYGYTF.

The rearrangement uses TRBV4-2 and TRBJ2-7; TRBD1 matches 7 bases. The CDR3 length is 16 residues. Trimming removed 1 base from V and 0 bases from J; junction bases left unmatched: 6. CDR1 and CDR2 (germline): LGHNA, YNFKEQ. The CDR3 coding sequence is TGTGCCAGCAGCCAAGTGCGCGCAGGGGGCTCCTACGAGCAGTACTTC. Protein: CASSQVRAGGSYEQYF.

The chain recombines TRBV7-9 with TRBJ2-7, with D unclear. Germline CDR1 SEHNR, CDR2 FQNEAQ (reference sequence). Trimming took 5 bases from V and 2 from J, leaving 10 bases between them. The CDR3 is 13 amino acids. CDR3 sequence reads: CASSTSGAYEQYF. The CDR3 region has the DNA TGTGCCAGCAGCACGTCGGGCGCCTACGAGCAGTACTTC.

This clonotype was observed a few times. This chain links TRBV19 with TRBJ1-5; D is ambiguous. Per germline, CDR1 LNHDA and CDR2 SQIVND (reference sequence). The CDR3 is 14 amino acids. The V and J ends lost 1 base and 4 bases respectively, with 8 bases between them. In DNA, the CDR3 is TGTGCCAGTAGTATAGTCGGGGAGAATCAGCCCCAGCATTTT. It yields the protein CASSIVGENQPQHF. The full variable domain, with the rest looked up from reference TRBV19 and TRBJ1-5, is DGGITQSPKYLFRKEGQNVTLSCEQNLNHDAMYWYRQDPGQGLRLIYYSQIVNDFQKGDIAEGYSVSREKKESFPLTVTSAQKNPTAFYLCASSIVGENQPQHFGDGTRLSIL.

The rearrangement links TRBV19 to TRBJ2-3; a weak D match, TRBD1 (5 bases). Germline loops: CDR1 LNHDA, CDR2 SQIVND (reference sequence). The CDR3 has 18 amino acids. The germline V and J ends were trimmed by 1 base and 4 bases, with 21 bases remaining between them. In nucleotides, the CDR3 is TGTGCCAGTAGTATAGGGCCCCTGAGGCAGAAGGGGCCAGATACGCAGTATTTT. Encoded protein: CASSIGPLRQKGPDTQYF. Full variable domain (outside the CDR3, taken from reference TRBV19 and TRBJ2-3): DGGITQSPKYLFRKEGQNVTLSCEQNLNHDAMYWYRQDPGQGLRLIYYSQIVNDFQKGDIAEGYSVSREKKESFPLTVTSAQKNPTAFYLCASSIGPLRQKGPDTQYFGPGTRLTVL.

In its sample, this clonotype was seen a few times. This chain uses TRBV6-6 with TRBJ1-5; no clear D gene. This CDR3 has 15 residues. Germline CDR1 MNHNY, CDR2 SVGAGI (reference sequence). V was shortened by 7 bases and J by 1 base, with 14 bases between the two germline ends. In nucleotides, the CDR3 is TGTGCCAGCATAAATTCGGCGGAGAGCAATCAGCCCCAGCATTTT. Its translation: CASINSAESNQPQHF.

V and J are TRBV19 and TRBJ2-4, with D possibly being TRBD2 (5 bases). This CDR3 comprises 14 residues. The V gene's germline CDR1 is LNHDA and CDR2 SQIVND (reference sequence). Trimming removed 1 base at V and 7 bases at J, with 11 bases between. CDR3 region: CASSIGRERNIQYF. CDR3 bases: TGTGCCAGTAGTATAGGTAGGGAGAGGAACATTCAGTACTTC.

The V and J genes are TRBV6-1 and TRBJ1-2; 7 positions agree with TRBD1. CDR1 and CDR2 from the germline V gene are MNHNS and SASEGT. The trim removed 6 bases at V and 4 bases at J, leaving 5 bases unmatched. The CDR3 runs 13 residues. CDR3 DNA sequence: TGTGCCAGCAGAGGGACAGCTTTCTATGGCTACACCTTC. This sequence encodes CASRGTAFYGYTF.

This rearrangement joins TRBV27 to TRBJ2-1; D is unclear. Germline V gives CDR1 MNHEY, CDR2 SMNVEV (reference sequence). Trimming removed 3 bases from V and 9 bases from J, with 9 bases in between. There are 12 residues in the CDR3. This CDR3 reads CASSFSGREQFF. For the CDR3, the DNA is TGTGCCAGCAGTTTTTCCGGGCGTGAGCAGTTCTTC.

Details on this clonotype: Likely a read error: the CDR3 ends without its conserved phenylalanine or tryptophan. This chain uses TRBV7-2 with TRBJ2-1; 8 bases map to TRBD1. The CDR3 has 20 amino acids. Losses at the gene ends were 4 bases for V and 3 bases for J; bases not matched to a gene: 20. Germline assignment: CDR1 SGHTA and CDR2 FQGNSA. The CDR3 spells CASSSQRLRQGTRSYNEQFL. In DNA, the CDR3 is TGTGCCAGCAGCTCCCAGCGGCTACGACAGGGGACCAGAAGCTACAATGAGCAGTTCTTA.

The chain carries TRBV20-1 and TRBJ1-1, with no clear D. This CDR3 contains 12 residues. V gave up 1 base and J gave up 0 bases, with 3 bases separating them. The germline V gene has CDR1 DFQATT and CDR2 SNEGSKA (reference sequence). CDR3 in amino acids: CSARAMNTEAFF. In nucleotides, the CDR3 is TGCAGTGCTAGAGCGATGAACACTGAAGCTTTCTTT.

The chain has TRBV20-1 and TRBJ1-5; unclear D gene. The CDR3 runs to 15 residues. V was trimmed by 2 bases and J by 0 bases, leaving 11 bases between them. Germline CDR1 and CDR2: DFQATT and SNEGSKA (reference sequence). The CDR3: CSARSTAYSNQPQHF. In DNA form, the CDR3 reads TGCAGTGCTAGAAGCACAGCTTATAGCAATCAGCCCCAGCATTTT.

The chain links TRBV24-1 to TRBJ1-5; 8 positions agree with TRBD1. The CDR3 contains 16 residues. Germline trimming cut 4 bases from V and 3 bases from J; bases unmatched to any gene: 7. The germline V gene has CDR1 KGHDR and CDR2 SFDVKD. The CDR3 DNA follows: TGTGCCACCAGTGAGGGGGGGCAGGGGGCCAATCAGCCCCAGCATTTT. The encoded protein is CATSEGGQGANQPQHF.